This T cell receptor (beta chain) is from a study of technical replicates of blood from several donors. Some clones are missing from TCRdb's copy, which holds only in-frame ones; the method was immunoSEQ multiplex PCR. The sample lists some 77,000 clones; 85% to 95% were seen once. From germline, CDR1 is MDHEN and CDR2 SYDVKM. This CDR3 spans 16 amino acids. The trim removed 5 bases at V and 8 bases at J, leaving 13 bases unmatched. The TCR sequence derives from a human donor in good health. Sequenced: T cells isolated from PBMCs. The V call is TRBV28, the J call TRBJ1-4; TRBD1 matches 8 bases. DNA of the CDR3: TGTGCCAGCAGTCTCAACAGGGGACAGGTTTGGGAAAAACTGTTTTTT. Protein: CASSLNRGQVWEKLFF.